The 10 T cell receptor beta chains below come from one sample, sequenced in a study of CD8+ T cells in alopecia areata. cDNA reverse transcribed from extracted RNA served as the sequencing template. Here immunoSEQ multiplex PCR was the method, and the copy in TCRdb shows in-frame clones only, minus some. Of 61,000 or so clones listed, roughly 96% are singletons. The input for sequencing was CD8+ T cells sorted from blood, taken at week 0. These receptors were collected from a human donor with alopecia areata.

The rearrangement joins TRBV7-9 to TRBJ2-5; the D gene is possibly TRBD1 (5 bases). Germline lookup yields CDR1 SEHNR and CDR2 FQNEAQ (reference sequence). This CDR3 spans 14 amino acids. With 5 bases removed from V and 1 base from J, the gap between germline ends came to 11 bases. The CDR3 protein is CASSLLRAQETQYF. The DNA for the CDR3 is TGTGCCAGCAGCCTACTCAGGGCCCAAGAGACCCAGTACTTC.

The rearrangement links TRBV29-1 to TRBJ1-1, with D perhaps matching TRBD1 (5 bases). CDR3 length equals 14 residues. V dropped 2 bases and J dropped 6 bases, with 16 bases sitting between them. CDR1 is SQVTM and CDR2 is ANQGSEA in the germline V gene. In DNA, the CDR3 is TGCAGCGTTGAACTTTTGGTGGGACTGCCTGAAGCTTTCTTT. Protein product: CSVELLVGLPEAFF.

J is TRBJ2-7 and V is TRBV6-6; D might be TRBD1 or TRBD2, each matching 7 bases. Trimming stripped 11 bases from V and 3 bases from J, with 14 bases between. Germline V gene data show CDR1 as MNHNY and CDR2 as SVGAGI (reference sequence). This CDR3 has 12 residues. CDR3 sequence: CAAQGGGYEQYF. CDR3 in DNA: TGTGCCGCCCAGGGGGGGGGCTACGAGCAGTACTTC.

The J gene is TRBJ2-1, the V gene TRBV4-1; D is possibly TRBD2 (6 bases). This CDR3 contains 15 residues. From germline, CDR1 is MGHRA and CDR2 YSYEKL. Trimming stripped 1 base from V and 0 bases from J, with 7 bases between. The CDR3 spells CASSQGLVSYNEQFF. The CDR3 DNA reads TGCGCCAGCAGCCAAGGACTAGTCTCCTACAATGAGCAGTTCTTC.

The J gene is TRBJ2-4, the V gene TRBV25-1; 10 positions agree with TRBD2. This CDR3 comprises 18 residues. After removal of 9 bases from V and 0 bases from J, the junction contained 14 bases not matched to a gene. Germline assignment: CDR1 MGHDK and CDR2 SYGVNS. DNA for the CDR3: TGTGCCAGTTCAGCTAGCGGGGGTGACATTCTAGCCAAAAACATTCAGTACTTC. Protein sequence: CASSASGGDILAKNIQYF. Using reference TRBV25-1 and TRBJ2-4 for the parts outside the CDR3, the full variable domain is EADIYQTPRYLVIGTGKKITLECSQTMGHDKMYWYQQDPGMELHLIHYSYGVNSTEKGDLSSESTVSRIRTEHFPLTLESARPSHTSQYLCASSASGGDILAKNIQYFGAGTRLSVL.

CDR3 loop: CASGLVLEQFF. CDR3 nucleotide sequence: TGTGCTAGTGGTTTGGTACTTGAGCAGTTCTTC. J is TRBJ2-1 and V is TRBV12-5; D remains ambiguous. The CDR3 covers 11 residues. Germline V CDR1 and CDR2: LGHNT, FRNRAP. The V end lost 0 bases, the J end lost 9 bases, and 3 bases lay between the germline ends.

The V call is TRBV4-1, the J call TRBJ2-5; 8 nucleotides agree with TRBD2. J lost 5 bases, V lost 2 bases, and 7 bases had no gene match. Germline-derived CDR1 and CDR2 are MGHRA and YSYEKL. This CDR3 region has 15 residues. The CDR3 is CASSQFFGGAETQYF. CDR3 sequence (DNA): TGCGCCAGCAGCCAATTTTTCGGGGGGGCTGAGACCCAGTACTTC.

In its sample, this clone was seen once. The rearrangement links TRBV6-9 to TRBJ2-1; D is undetermined. This CDR3 is built from 17 residues. The V end lost 5 bases, the J end lost 0 bases, and 17 bases lay between the germline ends. Germline V CDR1 and CDR2: MNHGY, SVAAGI. CDR3 amino acids: CASSGPLLQSSYNEQFF. The CDR3 region has the DNA TGTGCCAGCAGTGGCCCTCTCCTCCAGAGCTCCTACAATGAGCAGTTCTTC.

The chain is built from TRBV15 and TRBJ2-7; weak D call: TRBD1 (6 bases). The germline V gene has CDR1 LNHNV and CDR2 YYDKDF (reference sequence). This CDR3 has 16 residues. The ends were cut back, 1 base at V and 2 bases at J, with 15 bases in the middle. The DNA for the CDR3 is TGTGCCACCAGCAGAGGTCGGTCAGGGGTCACCTACGAGCAGTACTTC. Amino acid sequence: CATSRGRSGVTYEQYF. Using reference TRBV15 and TRBJ2-7 for the parts outside the CDR3, the full variable domain is DAMVIQNPRYQVTQFGKPVTLSCSQTLNHNVMYWYQQKSSQAPKLLFHYYDKDFNNEADTPDNFQSRRPNTSFCFLDIRSPGLGDTAMYLCATSRGRSGVTYEQYFGPGTRLTVT.

This chain joins TRBV5-8 and TRBJ2-6; D possibly corresponds to TRBD1 (5 bases). CDR1 SGHTS and CDR2 YDEGEE come from the germline V gene. This CDR3 has 15 residues. V was pared by 4 bases and J by 2 bases, with 10 bases between. DNA of the CDR3: TGTGCCAGCAGCGTGACAGATACTGGGGCCAACGTCCTGACTTTC. It specifies CASSVTDTGANVLTF. Full variable domain (outside the CDR3, taken from reference TRBV5-8 and TRBJ2-6): EAGVTQSPTHLIKTRGQQATLRCSPISGHTSVYWYQQALGLGLQFLLWYDEGEERNRGNFPPRFSGRQFPNYSSELNVNALELEDSALYLCASSVTDTGANVLTFGAGSRLTVL.